This T cell receptor (beta chain) was sequenced during a study of T cell responses to AZD1222 COVID-19 vaccine. Study-wide points: Repertoires were obtained solely post-peak T cell response. Only a handful of AZD1222 recipients, roughly 6 in all, had baseline seropositivity.

CDR1 is MGHRA and CDR2 is YSYEKL in the germline V gene. The CDR3 has 16 amino acids. J gave up 6 bases and V 2 bases, and 9 bases lay outside the gene matches. Details on this clone: Its antigen is unidentified.

Sequenced by immunoSEQ multiplex PCR; TCRdb stores in-frame clones only, minus some. Of approximately 70,000 clones listed, 84% are singletons. The TCR sequence derives from an adult in good health. This sample comprised peripheral blood, obtained on day 0 of AZD1222 vaccination. The genes are TRBV4-1 and TRBJ1-1; 10 nucleotides match TRBD1. Here the CDR3 DNA reads TGCGCCAGCAGCCAATGGGGCGGACAGGGGGGGCCTGAAGCTTTCTTT. Encoded protein: CASSQWGGQGGPEAFF.